The next 17 T cell receptor beta chains were all read from a single sample in a study of CD4 T cells in relation to SARS-CoV-2 and coronaviruses. Antigen specificity for these receptors is unknown. CD4+ T cells from unexposed donors were obtained before the COVID-19 pandemic (2011-2018). Isolation of CD4+ T cells took place after roughly nine days in culture. The protocol was immunoSEQ multiplex PCR, while the TCRdb copy is restricted to in-frame clones and leaves out a portion. The sample includes 15,000 to 20,000 clones, 60% to 80% seen only once; the top ten take more than 15%. The specimen was CD4+ T cells from PBMCs, cultured in vitro. These receptors were collected from a human donor in good health.

The chain links TRBV2 to TRBJ2-3; D perhaps matches TRBD2 (6 bases). Trimming pared 6 bases from V and 2 bases from J, leaving 15 bases between. Per the germline V gene, CDR1 is SNHLY and CDR2 is FYNNEI. The CDR3 is 15 residues long. The DNA for the CDR3 is TGTGCCAGCAGGCCCGGGACTGGGATCACAGATACGCAGTATTTT. Its protein product is CASRPGTGITDTQYF.

This clone was seen once. CDR3 protein: CASSRTNSQGEQYF. The CDR3 DNA is TGTGCCAGCAGCCGGACAAACTCCCAAGGCGAGCAGTACTTC. The chain carries TRBV28 and TRBJ2-7; D is possibly TRBD1 (5 bases). Germline V gives CDR1 MDHEN, CDR2 SYDVKM. This CDR3 spans 14 amino acids. Trimming took off 6 bases at V and 6 bases at J, with 18 bases between the two ends.

This clone occurred a few times. V usage is TRBV7-3 and J usage is TRBJ2-2; no clear D. The CDR3 loop spans 13 amino acids. The germline V gene has CDR1 SGHTA and CDR2 FQGTGA. Trimming removed 5 bases at V and 4 bases at J, with 8 bases between. CDR3 residues: CASSLPSTGELFF. Written as DNA, the CDR3 is TGTGCCAGCAGCCTACCTTCCACCGGGGAGCTGTTTTTT. Based on the CDR3 plus reference TRBV7-3 and TRBJ2-2, the full variable domain is GAGVSQTPSNKVTEKGKYVELRCDPISGHTALYWYRQSLGQGPEFLIYFQGTGAADDSGLPNDRFFAVRPEGSVSTLKIQRTERGDSAVYLCASSLPSTGELFFGEGSRLTVL.

Only one count was recorded for this clone. The chain links TRBV5-5 to TRBJ1-6; tentatively, D is TRBD1 (5 bases). V lost 0 bases to trimming and J lost 10 bases, with 11 bases between them. CDR1 and CDR2 (germline): SGHKS, YYEKEE (reference sequence). The CDR3 runs to 14 residues. The CDR3 protein is CASSLEAGLSPLHF. The CDR3 nucleotides are TGTGCCAGCAGCTTGGAGGCAGGGTTGTCACCCCTCCACTTT.

The genes are TRBV9 and TRBJ2-7, with 7 bases matching TRBD2. The CDR3 extends over 16 amino acids. V trimming: 3 bases; J trimming: 4 bases; junction bases outside the gene matches: 13. In germline, CDR1 is SGDLS, CDR2 YYNGEE. The CDR3 region has the DNA TGTGCCAGCAGCGGAAAAGGGGCGGGAGTCTTGTACGAGCAGTACTTC. Protein product: CASSGKGAGVLYEQYF.

V usage is TRBV4-1 and J usage is TRBJ2-1; D may be TRBD2 (7 bases). The CDR3 has 16 amino acids. Germline values: CDR1 MGHRA, CDR2 YSYEKL. Deletions cut 2 bases from V and 7 bases from J, with 18 bases between. The CDR3 loop reads CASSQIGRGGGNEQFF. As DNA, the CDR3 is TGCGCCAGCAGCCAAATCGGACGGGGAGGGGGGAATGAGCAGTTCTTC.

The V and J genes are TRBV27 and TRBJ1-5; D is unresolved. Germline V gives CDR1 MNHEY, CDR2 SMNVEV (reference sequence). CDR3 size: 14 residues. With 3 bases removed from V and 3 bases from J, the gap between germline ends came to 9 bases. CDR3 DNA sequence: TGTGCCAGCAGTTTCATGGGATTCAATCAGCCCCAGCATTTT. This sequence encodes CASSFMGFNQPQHF.

V and J are TRBV6-5 and TRBJ2-2; 7 bases are a match to TRBD1. J was trimmed by 6 bases and V by 6 bases; bases with no gene match: 4. Germline CDR1 is MNHEY and CDR2 is SVGAGI. The length of the CDR3 is 13 residues. CDR3 protein: CASRRRGPGELFF. The DNA of the CDR3 is TGTGCCAGCAGGAGAAGGGGGCCCGGGGAGCTGTTTTTT.

The chain recombines TRBV6-1 with TRBJ2-1; 8 nucleotides match TRBD2. The V segment lost 4 bases and the J segment 0 bases; nucleotides outside the gene matches: 5. The length of the CDR3 is 16 residues. Germline V gene lookup returns CDR1 MNHNS and CDR2 SASEGT. This CDR3 is CASSARGGSSYNEQFF. CDR3 bases: TGTGCCAGCAGTGCCCGGGGGGGAAGCTCCTACAATGAGCAGTTCTTC.

The rearrangement links TRBV2 to TRBJ1-5, with 9 bases that match TRBD1. CDR1 and CDR2 from the germline V gene are SNHLY and FYNNEI. There are 15 residues in the CDR3. V gave up 7 bases and J gave up 6 bases; unmatched junction bases: 10. The CDR3 coding sequence is TGTGCCAGCACCCAAGGTGACAGGGGGTTTCAGCCCCAGCATTTT. Protein sequence: CASTQGDRGFQPQHF.

The chain links TRBV10-2 to TRBJ2-4; D might be TRBD1 or TRBD2, each matching 5 bases. The CDR3 totals 14 residues. V was trimmed by 6 bases and J by 0 bases, leaving 9 bases between them. CDR1 and CDR2 (germline): WSHSY, SAAADI. The CDR3 DNA is TGCGCCAGCAGAATTGGGGGAGCCAAAAACATTCAGTACTTC. Protein: CASRIGGAKNIQYF.

This chain joins TRBV21-1 and TRBJ2-7; the table's D call, TRBD2, was not checked against the DNA. TRBV21-1 is an annotated pseudogene. The CDR3 length is 13 residues. The CDR3 here is CASTRPGTYEQYF. The DNA for the CDR3 is TGTGCCAGCACCCGGCCGGGGACCTACGAGCAGTACTTC.

This clone was seen only once. The chain joins TRBV20-1 to TRBJ1-2; D is uncertain. The CDR3 has 12 residues. With 3 bases removed from V and 2 bases from J, the gap between germline ends came to 7 bases. The germline V gene has CDR1 DFQATT and CDR2 SNEGSKA (reference sequence). DNA for the CDR3: TGCAGTGCTAGTGGCCGGAACTATGGCTACACCTTC. It translates to CSASGRNYGYTF.

The rearrangement uses TRBV24-1 and TRBJ1-2, with D unclear. The CDR3 contains 12 residues. The V gene lost 2 bases and the J gene lost 4 bases, with 4 bases spanning the gap. Germline V gene lookup returns CDR1 KGHDR and CDR2 SFDVKD. The CDR3 sequence is CATSDSSYGYTF. The CDR3 DNA follows: TGTGCCACCAGTGATTCTAGCTATGGCTACACCTTC.

V gene TRBV3-1 (or the pseudogene TRBV3-2) combines with J gene TRBJ1-2; D gene ambiguous. The germline V gene has CDR1 LGHDT and CDR2 YNNKEL (reference sequence). The CDR3 covers 11 residues. Trimming removed 3 bases from V and 6 bases from J, with 5 bases in between. In nucleotides, the CDR3 is TGTGCCAGCAGCCATTGGGATGGCTACACCTTC. Protein sequence: CASSHWDGYTF.

The chain recombines TRBV5-1 with TRBJ2-7; D is perhaps TRBD1 (6 bases). Germline CDR1 is SGHRS and CDR2 is YFSETQ. This CDR3 has 13 amino acids. Trimming left V 0 bases short and J 7 bases short, with 11 bases between. The CDR3 DNA sequence: TGCGCCAGCAGCTTGGGTGACAGGAGTGAGCAGTACTTC. Amino acids: CASSLGDRSEQYF.

CDR3: CASSLTGRVWYF. Written as DNA, the CDR3 is TGTGCCAGCAGCTTGACAGGCCGGGTCTGGTACTTC. The V and J genes are TRBV11-2 and TRBJ2-5; tentatively, D is TRBD1 (6 bases). CDR3 size: 12 residues. V gave up 3 bases and J gave up 13 bases, with 15 bases separating them. Per the germline V gene, CDR1 is SGHAT and CDR2 is FQNNGV. Together with reference TRBV11-2 and TRBJ2-5, the CDR3 gives the full variable domain: EAGVAQSPRYKIIEKRQSVAFWCNPISGHATLYWYQQILGQGPKLLIQFQNNGVVDDSQLPKDRFSAERLKGVDSTLKIQPAKLEDSAVYLCASSLTGRVWYFGPGTRLLVL.